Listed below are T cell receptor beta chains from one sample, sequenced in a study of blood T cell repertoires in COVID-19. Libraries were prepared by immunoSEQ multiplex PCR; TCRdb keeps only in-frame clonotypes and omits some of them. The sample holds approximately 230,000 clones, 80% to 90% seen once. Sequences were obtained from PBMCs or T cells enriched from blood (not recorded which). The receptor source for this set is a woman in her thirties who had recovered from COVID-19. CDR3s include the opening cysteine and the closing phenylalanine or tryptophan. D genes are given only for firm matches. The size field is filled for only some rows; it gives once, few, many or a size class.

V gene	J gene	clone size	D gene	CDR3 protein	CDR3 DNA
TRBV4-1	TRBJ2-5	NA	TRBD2	CASSPGTSGSMKTQYF	TGCGCCAGCAGCCCCGGGACTAGCGGGAGTATGAAGACCCAGTACTTC
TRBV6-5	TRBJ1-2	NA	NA	CASNLRGGGYGYTF	TGTGCCAGCAACCTAAGGGGGGGCGGCTATGGCTACACCTTC
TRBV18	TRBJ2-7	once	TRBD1	CASSSDRVYEQYF	TGTGCCAGCTCATCGGACAGGGTGTACGAGCAGTACTTC
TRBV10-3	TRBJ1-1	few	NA	CAISDSEGYTEAFF	TGTGCCATCAGTGATTCCGAGGGCTACACTGAAGCTTTCTTT
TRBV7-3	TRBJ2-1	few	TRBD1	CASRADRDYNEQFF	TGTGCCAGCAGGGCGGACAGGGACTACAATGAGCAGTTCTTC
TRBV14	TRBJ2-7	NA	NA	CASSHPGRSYEQYF	TGTGCCAGCAGCCACCCAGGAAGGTCCTACGAGCAGTACTTC
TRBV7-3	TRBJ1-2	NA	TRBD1	CASSFYPGQKTDYGYTF	TGTGCCAGCAGCTTTTACCCGGGACAGAAAACCGACTATGGCTACACCTTC
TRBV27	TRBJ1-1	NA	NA	CASSRDLNTEAFF	TGTGCCAGCAGCAGGGATTTGAACACTGAAGCTTTCTTT
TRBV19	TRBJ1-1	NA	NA	CASSIWGARGTEAFF	TGTGCCAGTAGTATTTGGGGGGCGCGGGGGACTGAAGCTTTCTTT
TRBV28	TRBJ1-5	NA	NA	CASNQEEPQHF	TGTGCCAGCAACCAAGAGGAACCCCAGCATTTT
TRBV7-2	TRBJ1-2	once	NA	CASSLAGHGYGYTF	TGTGCCAGCAGCTTGGCAGGGCATGGCTATGGCTACACCTTC
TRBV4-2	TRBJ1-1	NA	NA	CASSRESTGGTEAFF	TGTGCCAGCAGCCGTGAATCGACGGGGGGCACTGAAGCTTTCTTT
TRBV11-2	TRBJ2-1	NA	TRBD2	CASSLKVRREGAYNEQFF	TGTGCCAGCAGCTTAAAGGTTCGGCGGGAGGGGGCCTACAATGAGCAGTTCTTC
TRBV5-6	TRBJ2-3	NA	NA	CASSPARGFRPSTDTQYF	TGTGCCAGCAGCCCTGCACGGGGGTTCAGACCTAGCACAGATACGCAGTATTTT
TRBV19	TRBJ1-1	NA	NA	CASSRGQKGSMNTEAFF	TGTGCTTCTTCCCGTGGACAGAAGGGGTCGATGAACACTGAAGCTTTCTTT
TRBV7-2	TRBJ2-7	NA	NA	CASSRDITSYEQYF	TGTGCCAGCAGCCGTGACATAACAAGCTACGAGCAGTACTTC
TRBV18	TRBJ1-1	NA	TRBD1	CASSPDRGRTTEAFF	TGTGCCAGCTCACCCGACAGGGGGCGAACCACTGAAGCTTTCTTT
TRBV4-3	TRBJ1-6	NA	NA	CASSPLLGSPLHF	TGCGCCAGCAGCCCCTTACTCGGTTCACCCCTCCACTTT
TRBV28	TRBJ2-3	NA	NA	CASSLSGTQYF	TGTGCCAGCAGTTTGAGCGGGACGCAGTATTTT
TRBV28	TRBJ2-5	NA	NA	CASSLFLEGRETQYF	TGTGCCAGCAGTTTATTTCTAGAGGGGAGGGAGACCCAGTACTTC
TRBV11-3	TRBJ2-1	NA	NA	CASSLATSYNEQFF	TGTGCCAGCAGCTTAGCGACTAGCTACAATGAGCAGTTCTTC
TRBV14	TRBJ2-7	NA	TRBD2	CASSQGSGLGAYEQYF	TGTGCCAGCAGCCAAGGCTCCGGACTAGGGGCCTACGAGCAGTACTTC
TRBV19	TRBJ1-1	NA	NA	CASSSIGSGTEAFF	TGTGCCAGTAGTTCCATCGGGTCCGGCACTGAAGCTTTCTTT
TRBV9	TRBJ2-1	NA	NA	CASSVVSSYNEQFF	TGTGCCAGCAGCGTAGTGTCGTCCTACAATGAGCAGTTCTTC
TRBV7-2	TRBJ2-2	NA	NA	CASSLGQGTGELFF	TGTGCCAGCAGTTTGGGGCAAGGCACCGGGGAGCTGTTTTTT
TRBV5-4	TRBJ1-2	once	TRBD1	CASSLGGTGQSNYGYTF	TGTGCCAGCAGCTTGGGTGGGACAGGGCAGAGTAACTATGGCTACACCTTC
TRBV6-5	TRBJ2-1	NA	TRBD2	CASLGTSGFDNEQFF	TGTGCCAGCCTGGGGACTAGCGGTTTTGACAATGAGCAGTTCTTC
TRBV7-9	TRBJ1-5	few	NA	CASSSQGKGVWDNQPQHF	TGTGCCAGCAGCTCCCAGGGGAAAGGGGTCTGGGACAATCAGCCCCAGCATTTT